Below are 4 T cell receptor beta chains sequenced from a single sample in a study of T-cell reconstitution after alpha-beta-depleted transplantation in children. TCRbeta library construction was performed incorporating unique molecular identifiers. TCRdb independently ran MiXCR on the PCR reads; one entry per CDR3 protein. The sample has hundreds of thousands of distinct CDR3 sequences, over 10% seen once. The sample was PBMCs, mostly from graft donor cells, taken 360 days after TCRalphabeta/CD19-depleted stem cell transplant. The receptors originated from a male patient younger than 18 who had a stem cell transplant for acute myeloid leukemia, so the T cells may come from the graft donor.

This clonotype was detected a few times. This chain joins TRBV20-1 and TRBJ2-3; D unclear. The germline V and J ends were trimmed by 4 bases and 2 bases, with 13 bases remaining between them. This CDR3 spans 14 amino acids. The germline CDR1 and CDR2 sequences are DFQATT and SNEGSKA (reference sequence). DNA for the CDR3: TGCAGTGCTAACCCGCCTGGATACACAGATACGCAGTATTTT. This translates into CSANPPGYTDTQYF.

This clonotype has a handful of counts. The chain couples TRBV12-3 or TRBV12-4 to TRBJ2-1, with TRBD2 matching over 12 bases. The CDR3 runs to 17 residues. The trim removed 8 bases at V and 7 bases at J, leaving 15 bases unmatched. Here the CDR3 reads CASEFVRTSGTNNEQFF. In nucleotides, the CDR3 is TGTGCCAGCGAGTTCGTGAGGACTAGCGGGACTAATAATGAGCAGTTCTTC.

The V and J genes are TRBV6-1 and TRBJ1-5; perhaps TRBD1 as D (5 bases). Germline V gene lookup returns CDR1 MNHNS and CDR2 SASEGT. Trimming took 6 bases from V and 2 from J, leaving 11 bases between them. The CDR3 has 14 residues. CDR3 nucleotide sequence: TGTGCCAGCAGCCGGGGCGGGGGCAATCAGCCCCAGCATTTT. It codes for CASSRGGGNQPQHF.

This clonotype was seen a handful of times. The chain couples TRBV7-3 to TRBJ2-5; TRBD2 agrees at 8 bases. Per the germline V gene, CDR1 is SGHTA and CDR2 is FQGTGA. The CDR3 has 16 amino acids. V shed 1 base, J shed 5 bases, and the junction held 9 bases outside the gene matches. In nucleotides, the CDR3 is TGTGCCAGCAGCTTAAATCCCGGGAGGGCCGATGAGACCCAGTACTTC. Residues: CASSLNPGRADETQYF.